The 13 T cell receptor beta chains presented below share a single source sample, sequenced in a study of cytomegalovirus exposure and HLA in healthy donors. PCR used 60 Vbeta primers and 13 Jbeta primers. The assay was immunoSEQ multiplex PCR, and TCRdb's table has in-frame clones only and misses some. The sample includes roughly 110,000 clones, roughly 70% of them seen just once. Sequenced input: PBMCs. The receptors originated from a woman between 40 and 50 years old in good health and CMV-seropositive.

The chain employs TRBV10-3 and TRBJ1-1, with D perhaps TRBD1 (6 bases). There are 13 residues in the CDR3. Germline V gene lookup returns CDR1 ENHRY and CDR2 SYGVKD. Trimming left V 4 bases short and J 4 bases short, with 10 bases between. CDR3 sequence: CAISGGQITEAFF. CDR3 in DNA: TGTGCCATCAGTGGCGGACAGATCACTGAAGCTTTCTTT.

The chain links TRBV30 to TRBJ1-5; tentative D call: TRBD1 (5 bases). Germline V gives CDR1 GTSNPN, CDR2 SVGIG (reference sequence). The CDR3 loop spans 13 amino acids. Trimming pared 5 bases from V and 5 bases from J, leaving 13 bases between. CDR3 residues: CAWGSIRDQPQHF. In nucleotides, the CDR3 is TGTGCCTGGGGATCGATCAGGGATCAGCCCCAGCATTTT.

The rearrangement uses TRBV19 and TRBJ2-7, with D possibly matching TRBD1 (5 bases). The CDR3 length is 13 residues. V was cut by 8 bases and J by 0 bases, with 11 bases left in between. CDR1 LNHDA and CDR2 SQIVND come from the germline V gene (reference sequence). CDR3 nucleotide sequence: TGTGCCAGTCGACAGCAGAGCTCCTACGAGCAGTACTTC. Encoded protein: CASRQQSSYEQYF.

The chain carries TRBV10-3 and TRBJ1-2; D possibly corresponds to TRBD1 (5 bases). The germline V gene has CDR1 ENHRY and CDR2 SYGVKD. V was trimmed by 7 bases and J by 4 bases, leaving 16 bases between them. The CDR3 is 14 amino acids. CDR3 DNA sequence: TGTGCCATCACCCCCGGGACGGAGGGCTATGGCTACACCTTC. Translated: CAITPGTEGYGYTF.

This sequence joins TRBV27 and TRBJ1-1; 8 nucleotides agree with TRBD1. From germline, CDR1 is MNHEY and CDR2 SMNVEV (reference sequence). The CDR3 runs to 13 residues. The ends lost 5 bases at V and 3 bases at J; junction bases unmatched: 2. This CDR3 is CASSVDRDTEAFF. CDR3 DNA: TGTGCCAGCAGTGTGGACAGGGACACTGAAGCTTTCTTT.

This sequence joins TRBV6-5 and TRBJ1-1; D perhaps matches TRBD1 (6 bases). With 2 bases removed from V and 7 bases from J, the gap between germline ends came to 20 bases. The CDR3 extends over 16 amino acids. CDR1 is MNHEY and CDR2 is SVGAGI in the germline V gene. CDR3 protein: CASSYTPQGVGGEAFF. CDR3 in DNA: TGTGCCAGCAGTTACACGCCACAGGGAGTTGGTGGTGAAGCTTTCTTT.

The gene calls are TRBV30 and TRBJ1-2, with 9 bases matching TRBD1. The CDR3 contains 14 residues. V was pared by 0 bases and J by 4 bases, with 3 bases of the junction left unmatched. The germline V gene has CDR1 GTSNPN and CDR2 SVGIG (reference sequence). The CDR3 loop is CAWSVGTGRYGYTF. In nucleotides, the CDR3 is TGTGCCTGGAGTGTAGGGACAGGGCGCTATGGCTACACCTTC.

The chain links TRBV12-5 to TRBJ2-1; TRBD2 matches at 9 bases. Germline assignment: CDR1 LGHNT and CDR2 FRNRAP. The CDR3 length is 15 residues. V was pared by 3 bases and J by 4 bases, with 4 bases of the junction left unmatched. This chain's CDR3 is CASGFSSGGYNEQFF. CDR3 DNA sequence: TGTGCTAGTGGTTTTAGTAGCGGGGGATACAATGAGCAGTTCTTC. Using reference TRBV12-5 and TRBJ2-1 for the parts outside the CDR3, the full variable domain is DARVTQTPRHKVTEMGQEVTMRCQPILGHNTVFWYRQTMMQGLELLAYFRNRAPLDDSGMPKDRFSAEMPDATLATLKIQPSEPRDSAVYFCASGFSSGGYNEQFFGPGTRLTVL.

This clone was seen just once. The chain has TRBV30 and TRBJ1-5; 7 positions match TRBD1. Germline loops: CDR1 GTSNPN, CDR2 SVGIG (reference sequence). The CDR3 totals 15 residues. Trimming took 2 bases from V and 3 from J; bases not matched to a gene: 7. CDR3: CAWSTAGGINQPQHF. Written as DNA, the CDR3 is TGTGCCTGGAGTACGGCAGGGGGAATCAATCAGCCCCAGCATTTT.

The rearrangement joins TRBV27 to TRBJ2-1; 7 bases align to TRBD2. Germline V gives CDR1 MNHEY, CDR2 SMNVEV (reference sequence). J was trimmed by 5 bases and V by 3 bases; bases with no gene match: 1. CDR3 length: 13 amino acids. The CDR3 sequence: CASSFAGDNEQFF. The CDR3 DNA is TGTGCCAGCAGTTTTGCGGGGGACAATGAGCAGTTCTTC.

The chain recombines TRBV9 with TRBJ2-2; D is unclear. Trimming left V 4 bases short and J 8 bases short, with 9 bases between. CDR1 and CDR2 (germline): SGDLS, YYNGEE. This CDR3 has 12 amino acids. This CDR3 reads CASSPTMGELFF. The CDR3 region has the DNA TGTGCCAGCAGCCCCACAATGGGGGAGCTGTTTTTT. The entire variable domain, with the rest obtained from reference TRBV9 and TRBJ2-2, is as follows: DSGVTQTPKHLITATGQRVTLRCSPRSGDLSVYWYQQSLDQGLQFLIQYYNGEERAKGNILERFSAQQFPDLHSELNLSSLELGDSALYFCASSPTMGELFFGEGSRLTVL.

The chain carries TRBV6-5 and TRBJ2-7; 7 nucleotides match TRBD1. Germline CDR1 reads MNHEY; CDR2 reads SVGAGI. Trimming took 5 bases from V and 0 from J; bases not matched to a gene: 7. This CDR3 contains 15 residues. CDR3 sequence reads: CASSTNRGNSYEQYF. Here the CDR3 DNA reads TGTGCCAGCAGTACAAACAGGGGCAACTCCTACGAGCAGTACTTC.

The chain is built from TRBV7-9 and TRBJ1-6, with D maybe TRBD1 (6 bases). CDR1 is SEHNR, CDR2 FQNEAQ, per germline (reference sequence). The CDR3 has 14 residues. The V and J ends lost 5 bases and 7 bases respectively, with 12 bases between them. CDR3 DNA sequence: TGTGCCAGCAGCCCCACACAGGGCAATTCACCCCTCCACTTT. Translated: CASSPTQGNSPLHF.